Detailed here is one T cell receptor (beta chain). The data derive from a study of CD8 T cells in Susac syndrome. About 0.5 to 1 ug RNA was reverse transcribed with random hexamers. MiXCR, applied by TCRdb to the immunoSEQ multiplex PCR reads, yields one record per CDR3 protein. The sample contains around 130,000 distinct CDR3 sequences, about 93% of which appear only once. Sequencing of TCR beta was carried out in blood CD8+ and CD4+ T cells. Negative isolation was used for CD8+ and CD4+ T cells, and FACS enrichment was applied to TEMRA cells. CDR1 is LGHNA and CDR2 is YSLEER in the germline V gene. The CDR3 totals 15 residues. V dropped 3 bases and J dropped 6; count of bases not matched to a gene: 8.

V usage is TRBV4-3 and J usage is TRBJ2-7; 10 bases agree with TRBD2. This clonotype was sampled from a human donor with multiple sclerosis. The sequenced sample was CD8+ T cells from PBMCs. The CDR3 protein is CASSHGEAGGLEQYF. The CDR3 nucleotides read TGCGCCAGCAGCCACGGGGAAGCGGGAGGGCTCGAGCAGTACTTC.